Listed below are T cell receptor beta chains from one sample, sequenced in a study of regulatory T cells in long-lasting Graves disease. TCRdb re-called the multiplex PCR reads through MiXCR, storing one row per CDR3 protein. This sample has about 540,000 distinct CDR3 sequences; roughly 13% occur once, and the top ten carry approximately 9.3%. Another study also made use of these data, one on T cells in Graves' hyperthyroidism and ophthalmopathy.

Specimen: peripheral blood mononuclear cells (PBMCs), collected at new diagnosis, from a patient treated with antithyroid drugs. The receptors come from a young man with Graves disease. Both conserved end residues are part of each CDR3. The D gene is left open where the match is weak. Some rows mark clone size as missing; the rest say once, few, many or name a class of expanded clone.

CDR3nt | CDR3aa | v_gene | abundance | d_gene | j_gene
TGTGCCAGCACCTCCGCAGGTTCCGGGGAGCTGTTTTTT | CASTSAGSGELFF | TRBV12-3/TRBV12-4 | many | NA | TRBJ2-2
TGTGCCACCAGCAGAGATCACACCGGGGAGCTGTTTTTT | CATSRDHTGELFF | TRBV15 | many | NA | TRBJ2-2
TGCGCCAGCAGCCCGACAGCCACCAACGACGAGCAGTACTTC | CASSPTATNDEQYF | TRBV5-1 | many | NA | TRBJ2-7
TGCAGTGCAGGGAGGGCCGGGGAGACCCAGTACTTC | CSAGRAGETQYF | TRBV20-1 | NA | TRBD2 | TRBJ2-5
TGTGCCAGTCGCGGGGGACAGGGAGCCTACAATGAGCAGTTCTTC | CASRGGQGAYNEQFF | TRBV19 | many | TRBD1 | TRBJ2-1
TGTGCCAGCAGTGACTGGACGGGTACCGGGGAGCTGTTTTTT | CASSDWTGTGELFF | TRBV6-4 | NA | NA | TRBJ2-2
TGCGCCAGCAGCTTTGGAGGAGAGGGTGAAAAACTGTTTTTT | CASSFGGEGEKLFF | TRBV5-1 | few | NA | TRBJ1-4
TGTGCCAGCAGTTCGACAGGGGGGGATTCACCCCTCCACTTT | CASSSTGGDSPLHF | TRBV5-1 | many | TRBD1 | TRBJ1-6
TGTGCCAGTAGTATGTTGACCGGAAAAGAGACCCAGTACTTC | CASSMLTGKETQYF | TRBV19 | NA | NA | TRBJ2-5
TGTGCCAGTAGTATATATTGGGCGGAAGAGACCCAGTACTTC | CASSIYWAEETQYF | TRBV19 | many | NA | TRBJ2-5
TGTGCCAGCAGCTTGGTTCCAGAGTCCTATGGCTACACCTTC | CASSLVPESYGYTF | TRBV11-1 | NA | NA | TRBJ1-2
TGTGCCAGCAGCTATGTTAGCGGGGGCGCAGATACGCAGTATTTT | CASSYVSGGADTQYF | TRBV7-2 | many | TRBD2 | TRBJ2-3
TGTGCCAGCTCACTCTCCGGGACAGCACCGATCTATGGCTACACCTTC | CASSLSGTAPIYGYTF | TRBV18 | few | TRBD1 | TRBJ1-2
TGCAGCGTTGAAGTAGTACAGGGCAACTATGGCTACACCTTC | CSVEVVQGNYGYTF | TRBV29-1 | few | NA | TRBJ1-2
TGTGCCAGCAGTTTAAAGGGGGGAAGTGAAAAACTGTTTTTT | CASSLKGGSEKLFF | TRBV27 | few | NA | TRBJ1-4
TGCAGTGCTAGAGACCACCAGCAGGGAGGAGGGAATCAGCCCCAGCATTTT | CSARDHQQGGGNQPQHF | TRBV20-1 | many | NA | TRBJ1-5
TGTGCCAGTAGTATCCGAACAGGATTCTCCTACGAGCAGTACTTC | CASSIRTGFSYEQYF | TRBV19 | many | NA | TRBJ2-7
TGTGCCAGCAGTTTAAACGGTAGGGACAGGCGCTTCTACGAGCAGTACTTC | CASSLNGRDRRFYEQYF | TRBV27 | many | TRBD1 | TRBJ2-7
TGTGCCAGCAGCCAAGGGCAAGATGAGCAGTTCTTC | CASSQGQDEQFF | TRBV4-1 | few | NA | TRBJ2-1
TGTGCCACCAGTGATTGGTACAGGGATGGGGCAGATACGCAGTATTTT | CATSDWYRDGADTQYF | TRBV24-1 | NA | NA | TRBJ2-3